The sequence of this T cell receptor beta chain was determined in a study of T cell changes during pregnancy in multiple sclerosis. Sequenced by immunoSEQ multiplex PCR; TCRdb stores in-frame clones only, minus some. The sample yields some 37,000 clones, about 88% seen once. Germline-derived CDR1 and CDR2 are SQVTM and ANQGSEA. The CDR3 extends over 14 amino acids. Unmatched junction bases numbered 4, after V lost 3 bases and J lost 5 bases. The source was CD4+ T cells from peripheral blood mononuclear cells, collected before pregnancy. This sequence joins TRBV29-1 and TRBJ2-2, with TRBD2 matching 9 bases. This TCR was sampled from a female donor with multiple sclerosis, enrolled in a pregnancy study. The CDR3: CSVEAGGPTGELFF. The CDR3 coding sequence is TGCAGCGTTGAGGCGGGAGGGCCTACCGGGGAGCTGTTTTTT.